These 17 T cell receptor beta chains originate from one sample sequenced in a study of blood T cell repertoires in COVID-19. Profiled with immunoSEQ multiplex PCR; TCRdb holds only in-frame clones, not every one. This sample has tens of thousands of clones, with 84% found just once. Sequencing was performed on peripheral blood. The receptors derive from a human donor in a cohort sampled during active COVID-19.

The chain is built from TRBV5-1 and TRBJ1-2; 7 nucleotides line up with TRBD1. The CDR3 has 16 residues. The germline V gene has CDR1 SGHRS and CDR2 YFSETQ. V shed 4 bases and J 4 bases; nucleotides not matched to a gene: 13. The DNA for the CDR3 is TGCGCCAGCAGCGACGATTTACAGGGGAAGGTCTATGGCTACACCTTC. This codes for CASSDDLQGKVYGYTF.

This rearrangement joins TRBV5-4 to TRBJ1-2; D might be TRBD1 (6 bases). CDR1 is SGHNT and CDR2 is YYREEE in the germline V gene (reference sequence). Trimming left V 4 bases short and J 4 bases short, with 14 bases between. This CDR3 contains 14 residues. The CDR3 DNA follows: TGTGCCAGCAGCGGCCAGGGGTACGTCTATGGCTACACCTTC. Translated: CASSGQGYVYGYTF.

The J gene is TRBJ1-1, the V gene TRBV6-5, with D hard to call. Trimming cost V 7 bases and J 5 bases, with 20 bases left between them. CDR3 length: 15 amino acids. Germline V gene lookup returns CDR1 MNHEY and CDR2 SVGAGI. The CDR3 DNA sequence: TGTGCCAGCAATCGGTGGGGAGGGCTGATGACTGAAGCTTTCTTT. This encodes CASNRWGGLMTEAFF.

This chain connects TRBV12-3 or TRBV12-4 to TRBJ1-5; D is ambiguous. This CDR3 is built from 13 residues. The V end lost 2 bases, the J end lost 7 bases, and 9 bases lay between the germline ends. As DNA, the CDR3 is TGTGCCAGCAGTTTAAATAGACAACAGCCCCAGCATTTT. It codes for CASSLNRQQPQHF.

The chain joins TRBV2 to TRBJ1-5, with D possibly TRBD1 on 5 matching bases. The V gene lost 5 bases and the J gene lost 2 bases, with 16 bases spanning the gap. The length of the CDR3 is 16 residues. Germline V gene sequence: CDR1 SNHLY, CDR2 FYNNEI. CDR3 sequence (DNA): TGTGCCAGCAGTCCCCGGGGGACGGCGGGCAATCAGCCCCAGCATTTT. Its translation is CASSPRGTAGNQPQHF.

This sequence joins TRBV19 and TRBJ1-6; 7 bases are shared with TRBD1. Germline lookup yields CDR1 LNHDA and CDR2 SQIVND (reference sequence). This CDR3 contains 14 residues. The V segment lost 3 bases and the J segment 10 bases; nucleotides outside the gene matches: 6. DNA for the CDR3: TGTGCCAGTAGTATCTCACAGGGGAACTCACCCCTCCACTTT. This codes for CASSISQGNSPLHF.

The chain joins TRBV20-1 to TRBJ1-5; D may be TRBD1 (5 bases). Trimming took 3 bases from V and 6 from J, leaving 21 bases between them. The germline V gene encodes CDR1 DFQATT and CDR2 SNEGSKA (reference sequence). The CDR3 is 16 residues long. CDR3 residues: CSASIEEGITGQPQHF. CDR3 nucleotides: TGCAGTGCTAGTATCGAGGAGGGGATCACGGGTCAGCCCCAGCATTTT.

V gene TRBV29-1 combines with J gene TRBJ2-7, with D perhaps matching TRBD1 (6 bases). From germline, CDR1 is SQVTM and CDR2 ANQGSEA. Trimming cost V 5 bases and J 0 bases, with 14 bases left between them. CDR3 length: 14 amino acids. This CDR3 reads CSVKLRQDSYEQYF. In DNA, the CDR3 is TGCAGCGTTAAACTCCGACAGGACTCCTACGAGCAGTACTTC.

Only one count was recorded for this clone. This chain uses TRBV6-2 or TRBV6-3 with TRBJ2-2; D is unclear. The CDR3 is 15 amino acids. The germline gives CDR1 MNHEY, CDR2 SVGEGT. V was clipped by 2 bases and J by 0 bases, with 7 bases between them. The CDR3 here is CASSYPQSNTGELFF. CDR3 bases: TGTGCCAGCAGTTACCCCCAATCGAACACCGGGGAGCTGTTTTTT.

This clone was detected a few times. This chain links TRBV5-1 with TRBJ2-6; TRBD1 agrees at 7 bases. Germline lookup yields CDR1 SGHRS and CDR2 YFSETQ. Trimming at V came to 0 bases and at J to 1 base, leaving 10 bases not matched to a gene. This CDR3 contains 19 residues. Here the CDR3 reads CASSLGTGGSLSGANVLTF. The DNA of the CDR3 is TGCGCCAGCAGCTTGGGGACAGGAGGTTCGCTTTCTGGGGCCAACGTCCTGACTTTC.

The rearrangement uses TRBV7-2 and TRBJ1-1, with D unclear. The V end lost 3 bases, the J end lost 2 bases, and 4 bases lay between the germline ends. The CDR3 covers 12 residues. Germline CDR1 reads SGHTA; CDR2 reads FQGNSA. DNA for the CDR3: TGTGCCAGCAGCTTCTTAAACACTGAAGCTTTCTTT. As protein: CASSFLNTEAFF.

J is TRBJ2-7 and V is TRBV5-1, with 9 bases lining up with TRBD1. The CDR3 consists of 16 residues. After removal of 0 bases from V and 3 bases from J, the junction contained 7 bases not matched to a gene. Germline lookup yields CDR1 SGHRS and CDR2 YFSETQ. This chain's CDR3 is CASSLEAGQGGYEQYF. CDR3 nucleotides: TGCGCCAGCAGCTTGGAAGCGGGACAGGGTGGCTACGAGCAGTACTTC.

The chain carries TRBV9 and TRBJ2-3; 7 bases are a match to TRBD1. The ends lost 4 bases at V and 6 bases at J; junction bases unmatched: 8. The germline V gene encodes CDR1 SGDLS and CDR2 YYNGEE. CDR3 size: 14 residues. The chain's CDR3 is CASSPTGERDTQYF. In DNA form, the CDR3 reads TGTGCCAGCAGCCCTACAGGGGAGAGGGATACGCAGTATTTT.

This chain links TRBV9 with TRBJ2-3; D might be TRBD1 (6 bases). The CDR3 length is 15 residues. From germline, CDR1 is SGDLS and CDR2 YYNGEE. Deletions cut 0 bases from V and 3 bases from J, with 11 bases between. The CDR3 reads CASSVGGRGTDTQYF. The CDR3 DNA reads as TGTGCCAGCAGCGTAGGGGGGCGAGGTACAGATACGCAGTATTTT.

This clone has a single count. This chain joins TRBV6-5 and TRBJ2-1, with D maybe TRBD2 (5 bases). Germline V gives CDR1 MNHEY, CDR2 SVGAGI. The CDR3 sequence is 12 residues long. Trimming took off 5 bases at V and 6 bases at J, with 8 bases between the two ends. DNA of the CDR3: TGTGCCAGCAGTAGAGAGGGCAATGAGCAGTTCTTC. This codes for CASSREGNEQFF.

V is TRBV5-3 and J is TRBJ2-1; unclear D gene. TRBV5-3 is classed as an ORF, of uncertain function. This CDR3 is 13 amino acids long. V was clipped by 1 base and J by 1 base, with 3 bases between them. CDR3 bases: TGTGCCAGAAGCTTGTCGTCCTACAATGAGCAGTTCTTC. This gives the protein CARSLSSYNEQFF.

The rearrangement joins TRBV7-6 to TRBJ2-7; 9 bases line up with TRBD1. The germline gives CDR1 SGHVS, CDR2 FNYEAQ. V dropped 6 bases and J dropped 3; count of bases not matched to a gene: 9. This CDR3 contains 15 residues. CDR3 DNA sequence: TGTGCCAGCAGTTATACAGGGGGCTCGGTCTACGAGCAGTACTTC. The encoded protein is CASSYTGGSVYEQYF.